Shown below are 13 T cell receptor beta chains from a single sample sequenced in a study of T-cell reconstitution after alpha-beta-depleted transplantation in children. Unique molecular identifiers were incorporated during preparation of the TCRbeta library. TCRdb reprocessed the PCR reads via MiXCR and lists one record per CDR3 protein. The table lists 200,000 to 250,000 distinct CDR3 sequences, 11% of them singletons, with roughly 30% in the top ten. Sequences were derived from PBMCs, sampled before TCRalphabeta/CD19-depleted stem cell transplant. These receptors originate from a child in the first two years of life with acute myeloid leukemia, due to receive a stem cell transplant.

This clonotype was counted at least ten times. The genes are TRBV7-8 and TRBJ1-6; D not resolved. The CDR3 is 16 residues long. The germline V gene encodes CDR1 SGHVS and CDR2 FQNEAQ. The ends were cut back, 0 bases at V and 10 bases at J, with 16 bases in the middle. CDR3 nucleotides: TGTGCCAGCAGCTTAGCCCCGGGTCGGGTTTCGTCACCCCTCCACTTT. Translated: CASSLAPGRVSSPLHF.

This clonotype was picked up many times. This chain uses TRBV21-1 with TRBJ2-2; the table calls TRBD2, which could not be checked here. TRBV21-1 is recorded as a pseudogene. The CDR3 extends over 14 amino acids. The CDR3 DNA sequence: TGTGCCAGCAGCCGCGGGACGGAAGCCGGGGAGCTGTTTTTT. Protein sequence: CASSRGTEAGELFF.

This clonotype showed up many times. The chain combines TRBV12-3 or TRBV12-4 with TRBJ1-1, with 7 bases that match TRBD1. This CDR3 is built from 13 residues. V was clipped by 5 bases and J by 1 base; unmatched bases: 1. For the CDR3, the DNA is TGTGCCAGCAGTCGACAGGGGAACACTGAAGCTTTCTTT. It yields the protein CASSRQGNTEAFF.

This chain uses TRBV3-1 with TRBJ2-5; 14 positions agree with TRBD2. The CDR3 is 17 amino acids. Trimming removed 3 bases from V and 2 bases from J; junction bases left unmatched: 5. CDR1 and CDR2 (germline): LGHDT, YNNKEL (reference sequence). The CDR3 is CASSQGLAGAYQETQYF. The CDR3 DNA is TGTGCCAGCAGCCAGGGACTAGCGGGAGCTTATCAAGAGACCCAGTACTTC.

This clonotype was seen at least ten times. V and J are TRBV7-6 and TRBJ2-2; D possibly corresponds to TRBD1 (6 bases). The CDR3 is made up of 17 amino acids. Trimming removed 5 bases from V and 0 bases from J, with 16 bases in between. Germline CDR1 SGHVS, CDR2 FNYEAQ. This CDR3 is CASSPVGTSTNTGELFF. The CDR3 nucleotides read TGTGCCAGCAGCCCGGTCGGGACATCTACGAACACCGGGGAGCTGTTTTTT.

Ten or more counts support this clonotype. This chain links TRBV5-1 with TRBJ2-1; D ambiguous. CDR1 SGHRS and CDR2 YFSETQ come from the germline V gene. The CDR3 has 15 amino acids. V shed 0 bases and J shed 0 bases, with 7 bases lying between them. For the CDR3, the DNA is TGCGCCAGCAGCTTGGGGAGTAGCTCCTACAATGAGCAGTTCTTC. Its protein product is CASSLGSSSYNEQFF.

This clonotype was observed at least ten times. The rearrangement links TRBV5-1 to TRBJ2-3; 10 positions agree with TRBD2. The CDR3 has 15 amino acids. CDR1 SGHRS and CDR2 YFSETQ come from the germline V gene. Unmatched junction bases numbered 8, after V lost 9 bases and J lost 1 base. CDR3 residues: CANIPSGGGTDTQYF. Written as DNA, the CDR3 is TGCGCCAACATCCCTAGCGGGGGTGGCACAGATACGCAGTATTTT.

This clonotype appeared many times. This chain connects TRBV24-1 to TRBJ2-1, with 16 bases identical to TRBD2. There are 18 residues in the CDR3. V trimming: 7 bases; J trimming: 6 bases; junction bases outside the gene matches: 11. CDR1 KGHDR and CDR2 SFDVKD come from the germline V gene. The CDR3, as DNA: TGTGCCACCAGGGGTCCGGGACTAGCGGGAGGGGGGGTCAATGAGCAGTTCTTC. It is translated as CATRGPGLAGGGVNEQFF.

This clonotype came up many times. The V gene is TRBV11-2, the J gene TRBJ1-1; D call uncertain. V was pared by 0 bases and J by 1 base, with 6 bases between. The germline CDR1 and CDR2 sequences are SGHAT and FQNNGV. CDR3 length: 14 amino acids. The CDR3 is CASSLEVSNTEAFF. The CDR3, as DNA: TGTGCCAGCAGCTTAGAAGTGTCGAACACTGAAGCTTTCTTT.

This clonotype was counted many times. The rearrangement uses TRBV6-5 and TRBJ2-3; D may be TRBD1 (6 bases). This CDR3 is built from 12 residues. The ends were cut back, 2 bases at V and 13 bases at J, with 13 bases in the middle. Germline V gives CDR1 MNHEY, CDR2 SVGAGI. The CDR3 nucleotides are TGTGCCAGCAGTTACGGGGGACAAAGGGAGTATTTT. As protein: CASSYGGQREYF.

This clonotype was counted ten times or more. The chain combines TRBV7-2 with TRBJ2-3; no clear D gene. V lost 3 bases and J lost 5, with 12 bases in between. Germline CDR1 reads SGHTA; CDR2 reads FQGNSA. There are 14 residues in the CDR3. CDR3 DNA: TGTGCCAGCAGCTTTTATTCACTGGAAGATACGCAGTATTTT. As protein: CASSFYSLEDTQYF.

This clonotype has just a few counts. This chain uses TRBV12-3 or TRBV12-4 with TRBJ2-7; 7 nucleotides align to TRBD2. After removal of 4 bases from V and 3 bases from J, the junction contained 9 bases not matched to a gene. The CDR3 is 15 residues long. CDR3 nucleotides: TGTGCCAGCAGTTCCCCCTCGCGGGGGAGCTACGAGCAGTACTTC. This translates into CASSSPSRGSYEQYF.

As regards this clonotype: A clone one base away is much larger, so this may be a read error. The rearrangement uses TRBV7-9 and TRBJ2-1; D is undetermined. CDR3 length equals 14 residues. The V end was cut by 1 base, the J end by 6 bases, with 10 bases between. The germline V gene has CDR1 SEHNR and CDR2 FQNEAQ (reference sequence). This chain's CDR3 is CASSLERASNEQFF. CDR3 in DNA: TGTGCCAGCAGCTTAGAACGGGCGAGCAATGAGCAGTTCTTC.